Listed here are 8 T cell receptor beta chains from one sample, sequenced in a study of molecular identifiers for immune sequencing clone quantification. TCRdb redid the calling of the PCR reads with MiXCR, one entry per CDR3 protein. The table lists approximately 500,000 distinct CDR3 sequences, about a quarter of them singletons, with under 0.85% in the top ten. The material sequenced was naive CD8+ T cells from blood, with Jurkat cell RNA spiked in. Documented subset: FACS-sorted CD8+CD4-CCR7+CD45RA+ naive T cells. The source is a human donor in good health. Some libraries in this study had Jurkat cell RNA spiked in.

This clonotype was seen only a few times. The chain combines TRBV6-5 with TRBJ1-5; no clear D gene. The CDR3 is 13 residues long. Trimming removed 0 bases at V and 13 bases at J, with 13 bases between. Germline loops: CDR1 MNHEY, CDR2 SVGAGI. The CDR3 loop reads CASSYSIGSLQHF. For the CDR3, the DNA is TGTGCCAGCAGTTACTCGATAGGCAGTTTACAGCATTTT.

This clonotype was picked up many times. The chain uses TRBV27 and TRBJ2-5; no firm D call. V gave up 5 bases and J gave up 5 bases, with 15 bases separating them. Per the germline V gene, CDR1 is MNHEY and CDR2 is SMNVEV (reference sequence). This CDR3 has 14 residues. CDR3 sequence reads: CASSPLEGIETQYF. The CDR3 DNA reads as TGTGCCAGCAGTCCGCTGGAAGGTATTGAGACCCAGTACTTC.

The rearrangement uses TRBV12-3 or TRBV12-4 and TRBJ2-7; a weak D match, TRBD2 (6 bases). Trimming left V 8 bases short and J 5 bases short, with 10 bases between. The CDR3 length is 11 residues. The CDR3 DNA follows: TGTGCCAGCCGGCGGGGCCACGAGCAGTACTTC. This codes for CASRRGHEQYF.

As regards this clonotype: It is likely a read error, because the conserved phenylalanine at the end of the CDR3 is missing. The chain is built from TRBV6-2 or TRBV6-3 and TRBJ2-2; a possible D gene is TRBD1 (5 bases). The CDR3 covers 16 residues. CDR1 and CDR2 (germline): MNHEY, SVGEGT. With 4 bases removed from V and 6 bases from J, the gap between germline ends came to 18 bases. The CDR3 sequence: CASSSLQENLAGELFS. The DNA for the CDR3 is TGTGCCAGCAGTTCTCTACAGGAGAATCTGGCCGGGGAGCTGTTTTCT.

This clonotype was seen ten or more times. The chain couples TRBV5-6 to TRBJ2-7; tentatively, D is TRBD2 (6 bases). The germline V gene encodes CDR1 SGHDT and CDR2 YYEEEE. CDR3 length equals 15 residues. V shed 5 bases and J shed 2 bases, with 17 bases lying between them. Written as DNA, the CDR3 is TGTGCCAGCAGTGGGGTCGGGAGTGTTACCTACGAGCAGTACTTC. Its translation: CASSGVGSVTYEQYF.

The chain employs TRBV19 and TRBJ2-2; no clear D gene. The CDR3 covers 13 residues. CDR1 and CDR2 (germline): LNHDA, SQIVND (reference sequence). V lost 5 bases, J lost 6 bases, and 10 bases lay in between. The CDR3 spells CASSFGSAGELFF. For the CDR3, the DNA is TGTGCCAGTAGTTTTGGGTCCGCCGGGGAGCTGTTTTTT.

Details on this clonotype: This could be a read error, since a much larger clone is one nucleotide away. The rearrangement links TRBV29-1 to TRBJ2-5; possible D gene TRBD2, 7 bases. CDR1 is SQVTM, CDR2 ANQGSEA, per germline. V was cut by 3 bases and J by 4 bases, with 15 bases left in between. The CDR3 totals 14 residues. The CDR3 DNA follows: TGCAGCGTTGATGTGGGGGGGCGCCGAGAGACCCAGTACTTC. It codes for CSVDVGGRRETQYF. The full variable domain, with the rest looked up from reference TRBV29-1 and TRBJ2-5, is SAVISQKPSRDICQRGTSLTIQCQVDSQVTMMFWYRQQPGQSLTLIATANQGSEATYESGFVIDKFPISRPNLTFSTLTVSNMSPEDSSIYLCSVDVGGRRETQYFGPGTRLLVL.

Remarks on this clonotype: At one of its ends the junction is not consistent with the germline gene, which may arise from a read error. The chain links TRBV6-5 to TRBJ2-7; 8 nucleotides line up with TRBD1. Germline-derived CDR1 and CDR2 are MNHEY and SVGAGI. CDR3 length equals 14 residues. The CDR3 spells CASSLNRGSYEQCF. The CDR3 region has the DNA TGTGCCAGCAGCCTCAACAGGGGGAGCTACGAGCAGTGCTTC.